Sequencing of this T cell receptor beta chain was carried out in a study of cytomegalovirus exposure and HLA in healthy donors. Study background: In a later analysis, it was reported that the roughly 130 validation repertoires had been produced on the same platform as the roughly 700 repertoires belonging to the first cohort.

This clone occurred once. The antigen is unknown. The repertoire was sequenced with immunoSEQ multiplex PCR; TCRdb's copy has only in-frame clones and lacks some. The sample includes 86,000 or so clones, about 96% of them seen just once. General observations from the study: Reports described diagnosis of cytomegalovirus status by the classifier as highly specific and sensitive.

The sequencing sample was made of PBMCs. This clonotype was obtained from a man between 18 and 35 years old in good health and CMV-seropositive.

CDR3 amino acids: CSVLPPSRDYYNEQFF. For the CDR3, the DNA is TGCAGCGTTCTTCCCCCCTCGCGGGATTATTACAATGAGCAGTTCTTC. The chain has TRBV29-1 and TRBJ2-1; tentative D call: TRBD2 (6 bases). From germline, CDR1 is SQVTM and CDR2 ANQGSEA. The CDR3 is 16 amino acids. V lost 5 bases and J 4 bases, leaving 21 bases between the germline ends.